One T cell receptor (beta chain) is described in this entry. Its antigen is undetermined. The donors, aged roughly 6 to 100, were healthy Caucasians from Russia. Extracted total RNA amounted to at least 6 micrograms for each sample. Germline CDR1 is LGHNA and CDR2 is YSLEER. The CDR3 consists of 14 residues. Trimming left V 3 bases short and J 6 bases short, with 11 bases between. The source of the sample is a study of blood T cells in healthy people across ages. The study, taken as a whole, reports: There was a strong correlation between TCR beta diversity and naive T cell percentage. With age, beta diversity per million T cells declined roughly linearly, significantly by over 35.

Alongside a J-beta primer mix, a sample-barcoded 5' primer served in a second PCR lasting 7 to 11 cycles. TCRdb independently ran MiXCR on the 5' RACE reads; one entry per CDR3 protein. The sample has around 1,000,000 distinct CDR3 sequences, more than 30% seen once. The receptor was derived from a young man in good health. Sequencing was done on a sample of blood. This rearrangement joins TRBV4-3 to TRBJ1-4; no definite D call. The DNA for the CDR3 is TGCGCCAGCAGCCAGCGACATCTAGATGAAAAACTGTTTTTT. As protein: CASSQRHLDEKLFF.